This T cell receptor (beta chain) was observed in a study of cytomegalovirus exposure and HLA in healthy donors. The study's findings and limits: The authors confirmed in vitro that a few CMV-associated chains were specific for CMV antigens.

CDR3 length: 17 amino acids. The junction had 10 bases not matched to a gene; V was cut back by 5 bases and J by 2 bases. Germline lookup yields CDR1 SSHAT and CDR2 FNYEAQ (reference sequence). The donors were in the 120-subject validation cohort, distinct from the roughly 600-subject first cohort. Concerning this clone itself: Its antigen is currently unknown.

Sequencing used immunoSEQ multiplex PCR; TCRdb keeps in-frame clones, though not all of them. The top ten clones hold roughly 1% of a sample with fewer than 300,000 clones, approximately 87% of them seen once. Material for sequencing was PBMCs. V is TRBV7-7 and J is TRBJ2-3; 10 bases agree with TRBD2. The TCR comes from a woman aged 18-30 years in good health and CMV-seronegative. CDR3 in DNA: TGTGCCAGCAGCCCGACCCTAGCGGGAGCTACCACAGATACGCAGTATTTT. Encoded protein: CASSPTLAGATTDTQYF.